This entry features one TCR beta chain sequence. The data were obtained in a study of T cell responses to AZD1222 COVID-19 vaccine. The table came from immunoSEQ multiplex PCR; TCRdb's copy has only in-frame clones and leaves some out. The sample contains some 150,000 clones, around 87% of which appear only once. After removal of 4 bases from V and 8 bases from J, the junction contained 4 bases not matched to a gene. This CDR3 region has 13 residues. Germline V gene lookup returns CDR1 MNHEY and CDR2 SVGAGI. Sequenced here: peripheral blood, sampled 28 days after the second AZD1222 dose. The clonotype was recovered from an adult who received the AZD1222 COVID-19 vaccine. The J gene is TRBJ1-2, the V gene TRBV6-5, with 10 bases fitting TRBD1. CDR3 in amino acids: CASSLTGGAGYTF. The CDR3 DNA reads as TGTGCCAGCAGTTTGACAGGGGGCGCGGGCTACACCTTC.